This T cell receptor beta chain was found in a study of blood T cell repertoires in COVID-19. Study-level background: Sites across the United States, Italy and Spain contributed samples from acute and convalescent COVID-19.

Produced via immunoSEQ multiplex PCR; TCRdb's table is partial and in-frame only. Found here are 150,000 to 190,000 clones, roughly 71% of them singletons; the top ten hold roughly 3.7%. The germline CDR1 and CDR2 sequences are KGHSH and LQKENI. CDR3 length: 15 amino acids. V dropped 2 bases and J dropped 5; count of bases not matched to a gene: 6. This clone was counted only a few times. The sequenced material came from peripheral blood. The clonotype originates from a woman aged 80 or older with acute or convalescent COVID-19. This sequence joins TRBV18 and TRBJ1-1; 9 bases fit TRBD1. The CDR3 bases are TGTGCCAGCTCACCAGGGACAGGGCATTGGACTGAAGCTTTCTTT. It encodes CASSPGTGHWTEAFF. The full variable domain, completed using reference TRBV18 and TRBJ1-1, is NAGVMQNPRHLVRRRGQEARLRCSPMKGHSHVYWYRQLPEEGLKFMVYLQKENIIDESGMPKERFSAEFPKEGPSILRIQQVVRGDSAAYFCASSPGTGHWTEAFFGQGTRLTVV.